This T cell receptor (beta chain) was profiled in a study of T cell responses to AZD1222 COVID-19 vaccine (dated by TCRdb to the early 2020s). Regarding the research as a whole: AZD1222 recipients with second doses at about 4 weeks or about 12 weeks were pooled, because spike-specific TCR depth and breadth did not differ between schedules. TCR sequencing covered 230 or so trial participants: roughly 200 given two doses of AZD1222 and 26 given two doses of MenACWY control vaccine. Trial participants were enrolled by age into subgroups of 18-55, 56-69 and 70-plus years, and around 140, 26 and 57 TCR-sequenced participants, respectively, were included in these subgroups. Points the paper makes about the study in general: After two AZD1222 doses, both the breadth and the depth of spike-specific TCRs were significantly higher than at day 0 and than in MenACWY recipients. Because no day 14 peak-response samples were available, the repertoires could be characterized only after the peak T cell response. Epitopes outside the regions mutated in the B.1.351 and B.1.1.7 variants were reportedly recognized by nearly half of the unique spike-specific TCRs. Most participants were white British and females outnumbered males, and the authors suggested that clonal diversity may have been underestimated. The 56-69-year group was small, and its depth increase did not reach significance, likely because of low power. Only five or six AZD1222 recipients were SARS-CoV-2 seropositive at baseline, limiting conclusions about previously exposed vaccinees. The whole spike protein was spanned by vaccine-associated CD4 TCRs, and dominant responses were seen in regions 160-218 and 743-854.

In the case of this clone: Its antigen remains undetermined. Base qualities are not at hand, and no much larger clone is one base apart.

According to the study, the label for this sample's time point signals: baseline before first vaccination. Vaccinee samples were obtained from the UK trials COV001 and COV002, which included a single-blind randomized controlled phase 2/3 trial of AZD1222 (ChAdOx1 nCoV-19) in healthy adults. For TCRbeta chain sequencing, PBMC samples from trial participants were taken at day 0 and at day 28 after the second dose. The CDR3 regions of human TCRbeta chains were subjected to immunosequencing. For the original study's pipeline: Repertoire TCRs were checked for matches against a reference library of SARS-CoV-2-specific TCRs that had been generated using the MIRA antigen-specificity platform. Breadth was defined as the fraction of unique TCRs that were SARS-CoV-2-associated. Depth was defined as the fraction of total T cells that were SARS-CoV-2-associated. Using the MIRA data, each spike-specific TCR was mapped to the spike region that the TCR reacts to and placed in a CD4 or CD8 class. Log10-transformed breadth and depth values were compared by one-way ANOVA with Sidak's multiple comparisons tests. Not all clones reach the TCRdb copy of this immuneACCESS table, which keeps in-frame sequences only. Checked studies attribute under half of the gap to unresolved V genes and leave the rest unexplained. Clone size and V and J calls were adopted from that table, with D and trimming inferred from the DNA. In all, the sample holds about 120,000 clones, and 92% of those were seen once. The top ten clones comprise over 1.5% of the sample.

From the germline V gene (reference sequence), CDR1 is SEHNR and CDR2 is FQNEAQ. V lost 3 bases and J lost 6 bases; the stretch between them is 16 bases long. From its cysteine to its phenylalanine, the CDR3 spans 15 amino acids. The kept DNA is CDR3 alone, 45 bases in frame from the first base. The sequencing here drew on peripheral blood, taken on day 0 of AZD1222 vaccination. The rearrangement combines TRBV7-9 with TRBJ2-3; the D element could tentatively be TRBD1 or TRBD2, as 7 bases agree for each. This TCR derives from an adult in good health. The DNA is as follows: TGTGCCAGCAGCTTTGCAGGGGGGAGGGTGGATACGCAGTATTTT. Its translation is CASSFAGGRVDTQYF.